Detailed here is one T cell receptor (beta chain). Its target is unknown. The data belong to a study of T cell responses to AZD1222 COVID-19 vaccine. Study-wide results and limits: Mapped onto spike, vaccine-associated CD4 TCRs spanned it and were dominant at 160-218 and 743-854. White British ancestry dominated among donors, who included more females, and clonal diversity was possibly underestimated.

The repertoire was sequenced with immunoSEQ multiplex PCR; TCRdb's copy has only in-frame clones and lacks some. The profile covers 90,000 to 150,000 clones, with around 90% appearing a single time and under 3% taken by the ten largest. Trimming cost V 1 base and J 15 bases, with 13 bases left between them. Germline lookup yields CDR1 MNHEY and CDR2 SVGAGI. The CDR3 covers 12 residues. The rearrangement uses TRBV6-5 and TRBJ2-1; a weak D match, TRBD2 (5 bases). Specimen: peripheral blood, collected 28 days after the second AZD1222 dose. The sequence came from an adult who received the AZD1222 COVID-19 vaccine. The CDR3 region has the DNA TGTGCCAGCAGTTACTGGACTGCCTGGCGGTTCTTC. Residues: CASSYWTAWRFF.